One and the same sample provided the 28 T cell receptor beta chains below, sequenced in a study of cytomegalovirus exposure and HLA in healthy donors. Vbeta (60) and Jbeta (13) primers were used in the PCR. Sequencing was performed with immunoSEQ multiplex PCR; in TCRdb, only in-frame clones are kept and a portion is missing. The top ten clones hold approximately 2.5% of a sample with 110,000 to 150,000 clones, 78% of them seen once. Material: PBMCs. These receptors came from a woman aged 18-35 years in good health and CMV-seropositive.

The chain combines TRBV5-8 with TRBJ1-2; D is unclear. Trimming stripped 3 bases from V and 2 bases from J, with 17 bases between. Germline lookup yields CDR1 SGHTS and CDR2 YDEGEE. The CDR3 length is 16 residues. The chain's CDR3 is CASSSRGGPKNYGYTF. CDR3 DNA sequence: TGTGCCAGCAGCTCTCGGGGAGGGCCTAAAAACTATGGCTACACCTTC.

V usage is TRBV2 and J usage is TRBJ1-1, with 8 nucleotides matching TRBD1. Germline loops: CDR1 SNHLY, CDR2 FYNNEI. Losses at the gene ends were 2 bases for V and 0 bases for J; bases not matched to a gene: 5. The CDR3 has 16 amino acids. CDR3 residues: CASSETAGGMNTEAFF. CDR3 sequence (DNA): TGTGCCAGCAGTGAAACGGCAGGGGGCATGAACACTGAAGCTTTCTTT.

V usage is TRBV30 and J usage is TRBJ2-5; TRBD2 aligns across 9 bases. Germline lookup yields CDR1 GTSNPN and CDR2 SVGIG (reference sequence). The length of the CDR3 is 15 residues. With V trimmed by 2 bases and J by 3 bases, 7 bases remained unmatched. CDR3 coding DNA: TGTGCCTGGAGTCCTGGGGGCGGGGGGGAAGAGACCCAGTACTTC. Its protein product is CAWSPGGGGEETQYF. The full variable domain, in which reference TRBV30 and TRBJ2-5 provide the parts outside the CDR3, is SQTIHQWPATLVQPVGSPLSLECTVEGTSNPNLYWYRQAAGRGLQLLFYSVGIGQISSEVPQNLSASRPQDRQFILSSKKLLLSDSGFYLCAWSPGGGGEETQYFGPGTRLLVL.

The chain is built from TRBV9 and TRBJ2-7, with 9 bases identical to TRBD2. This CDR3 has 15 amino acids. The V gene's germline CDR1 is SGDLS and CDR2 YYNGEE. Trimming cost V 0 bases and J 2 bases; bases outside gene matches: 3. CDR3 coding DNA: TGTGCCAGCAGCGTAGAGGCGGGGGGGCCCTACGAGCAGTACTTC. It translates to CASSVEAGGPYEQYF.

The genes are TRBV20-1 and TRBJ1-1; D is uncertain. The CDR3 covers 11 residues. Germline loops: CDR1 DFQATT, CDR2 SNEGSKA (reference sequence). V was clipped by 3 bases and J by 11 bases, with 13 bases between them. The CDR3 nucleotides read TGCAGTGCTAGCGTGGGCCCCCGGGCTTTCTTT. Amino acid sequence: CSASVGPRAFF.

The CDR3 spells CASSRGGTETQYF. The CDR3 bases are TGTGCCAGTAGTCGGGGGGGAACGGAGACCCAGTACTTC. The chain carries TRBV19 and TRBJ2-5, with TRBD2 matching 8 bases. The CDR3 is 13 residues long. Germline V CDR1 and CDR2: LNHDA, SQIVND (reference sequence). With V trimmed by 5 bases and J by 5 bases, 4 bases remained unmatched. Combining the CDR3 with reference TRBV19 and TRBJ2-5 gives the whole variable domain DGGITQSPKYLFRKEGQNVTLSCEQNLNHDAMYWYRQDPGQGLRLIYYSQIVNDFQKGDIAEGYSVSREKKESFPLTVTSAQKNPTAFYLCASSRGGTETQYFGPGTRLLVL.

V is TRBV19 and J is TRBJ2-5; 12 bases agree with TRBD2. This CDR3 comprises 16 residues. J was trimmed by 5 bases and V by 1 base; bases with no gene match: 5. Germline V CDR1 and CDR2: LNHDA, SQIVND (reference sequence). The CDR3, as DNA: TGTGCCAGTAGTATAGTCGGACTAGCGGGGATGGAGACCCAGTACTTC. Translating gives CASSIVGLAGMETQYF.

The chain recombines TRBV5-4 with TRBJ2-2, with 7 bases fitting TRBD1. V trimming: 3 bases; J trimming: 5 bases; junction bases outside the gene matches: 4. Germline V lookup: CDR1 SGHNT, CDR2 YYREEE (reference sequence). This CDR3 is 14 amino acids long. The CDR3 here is CASSYRGLTGELFF. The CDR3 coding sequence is TGTGCCAGCAGCTACAGGGGTTTGACCGGGGAGCTGTTTTTT.

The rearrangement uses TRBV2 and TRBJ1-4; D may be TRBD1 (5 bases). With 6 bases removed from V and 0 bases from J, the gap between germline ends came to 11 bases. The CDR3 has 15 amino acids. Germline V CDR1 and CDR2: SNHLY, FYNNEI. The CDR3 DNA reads TGTGCCAGCAGACCAGACAGTTCAACTAATGAAAAACTGTTTTTT. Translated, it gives CASRPDSSTNEKLFF. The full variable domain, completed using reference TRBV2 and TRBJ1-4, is EPEVTQTPSHQVTQMGQEVILRCVPISNHLYFYWYRQILGQKVEFLVSFYNNEISEKSEIFDDQFSVERPDGSNFTLKIRSTKLEDSAMYFCASRPDSSTNEKLFFGSGTQLSVL.

DNA for the CDR3: TGTGCCTGGGAGGGCGGGGGCAATCAGCCCCAGCATTTT. This translates into CAWEGGGNQPQHF. The gene calls are TRBV30 and TRBJ1-5; no clear D gene. The CDR3 runs to 13 residues. V was trimmed by 5 bases and J by 2 bases, leaving 10 bases between them. Germline V gives CDR1 GTSNPN, CDR2 SVGIG (reference sequence).

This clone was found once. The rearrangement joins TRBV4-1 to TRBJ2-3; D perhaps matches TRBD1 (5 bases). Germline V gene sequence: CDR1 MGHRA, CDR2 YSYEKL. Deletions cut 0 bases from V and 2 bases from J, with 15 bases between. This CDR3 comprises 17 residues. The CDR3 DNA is TGCGCCAGCAGCCAAGATCGGCAGGGATCGAACACAGATACGCAGTATTTT. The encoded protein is CASSQDRQGSNTDTQYF.

The CDR3 bases are TGTGCCAGCAGGCGCCGGGACAGGGACTCACAGCCCCAGCATTTT. It translates to CASRRRDRDSQPQHF. The chain couples TRBV6-6 to TRBJ1-5, with 9 bases lining up with TRBD1. Germline CDR1 and CDR2: MNHNY and SVGAGI (reference sequence). The CDR3 is 15 amino acids. V shed 6 bases, J shed 7 bases, and the junction held 10 bases outside the gene matches.

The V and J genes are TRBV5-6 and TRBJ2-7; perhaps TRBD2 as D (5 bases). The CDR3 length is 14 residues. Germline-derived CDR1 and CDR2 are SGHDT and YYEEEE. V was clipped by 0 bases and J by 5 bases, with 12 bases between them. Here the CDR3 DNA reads TGTGCCAGCAGCTTGGCCTTATCGGAGGACGAGCAGTACTTC. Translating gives CASSLALSEDEQYF.

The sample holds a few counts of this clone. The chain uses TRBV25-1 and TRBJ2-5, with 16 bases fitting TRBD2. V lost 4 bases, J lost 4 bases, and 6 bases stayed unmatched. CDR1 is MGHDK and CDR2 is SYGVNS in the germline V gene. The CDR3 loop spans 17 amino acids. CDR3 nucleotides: TGTGCCAGCAGTGCACCGGGACTAGCGGGGGGGAGAGAGACCCAGTACTTC. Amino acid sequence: CASSAPGLAGGRETQYF.

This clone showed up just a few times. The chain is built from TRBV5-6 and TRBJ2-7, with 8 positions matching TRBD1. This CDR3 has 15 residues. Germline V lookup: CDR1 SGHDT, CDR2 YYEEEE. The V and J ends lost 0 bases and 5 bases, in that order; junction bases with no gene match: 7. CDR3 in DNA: TGTGCCAGCAGCTTGGCCCCCGCGGACAGGGACGAGCAGTACTTC. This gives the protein CASSLAPADRDEQYF.

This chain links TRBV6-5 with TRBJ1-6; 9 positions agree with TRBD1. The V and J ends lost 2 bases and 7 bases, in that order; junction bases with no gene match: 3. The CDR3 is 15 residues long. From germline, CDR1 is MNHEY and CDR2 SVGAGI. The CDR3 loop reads CASSYGTGRNSPLHF. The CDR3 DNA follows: TGTGCCAGCAGTTACGGGACAGGGCGCAATTCACCCCTCCACTTT.

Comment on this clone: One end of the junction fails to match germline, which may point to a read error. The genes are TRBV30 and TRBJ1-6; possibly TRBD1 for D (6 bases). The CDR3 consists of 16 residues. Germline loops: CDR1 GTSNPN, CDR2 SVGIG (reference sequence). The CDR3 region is CASGTSTAHFNSPLHF. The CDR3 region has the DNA TGCGCTTCCGGGACATCTACCGCTCACTTCAATTCACCCCTCCACTTT.

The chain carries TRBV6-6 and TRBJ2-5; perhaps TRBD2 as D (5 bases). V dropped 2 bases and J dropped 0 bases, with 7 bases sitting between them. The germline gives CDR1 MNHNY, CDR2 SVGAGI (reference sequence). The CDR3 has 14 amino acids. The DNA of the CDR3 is TGTGCCAGCAGTTACGAGGGCTACCAAGAGACCCAGTACTTC. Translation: CASSYEGYQETQYF.

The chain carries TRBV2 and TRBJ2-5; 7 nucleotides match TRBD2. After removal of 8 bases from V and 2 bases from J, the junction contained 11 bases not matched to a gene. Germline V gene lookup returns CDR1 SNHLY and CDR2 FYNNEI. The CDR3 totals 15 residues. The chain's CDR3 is CASLGGLKMQETQYF. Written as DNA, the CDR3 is TGTGCCAGCCTGGGGGGACTAAAGATGCAAGAGACCCAGTACTTC.

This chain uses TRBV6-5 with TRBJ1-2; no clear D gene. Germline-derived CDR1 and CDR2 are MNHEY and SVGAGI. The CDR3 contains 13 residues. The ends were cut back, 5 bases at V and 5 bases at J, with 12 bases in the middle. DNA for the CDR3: TGTGCCAGCAGTATGGGAGACCCATATGGCTACACCTTC. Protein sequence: CASSMGDPYGYTF.

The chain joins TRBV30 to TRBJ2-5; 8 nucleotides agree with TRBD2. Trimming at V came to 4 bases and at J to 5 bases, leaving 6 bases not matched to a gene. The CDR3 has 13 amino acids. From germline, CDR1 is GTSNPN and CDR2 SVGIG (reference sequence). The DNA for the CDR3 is TGTGCCTGGATGCGGGGGGCAATTGAGACCCAGTACTTC. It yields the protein CAWMRGAIETQYF.

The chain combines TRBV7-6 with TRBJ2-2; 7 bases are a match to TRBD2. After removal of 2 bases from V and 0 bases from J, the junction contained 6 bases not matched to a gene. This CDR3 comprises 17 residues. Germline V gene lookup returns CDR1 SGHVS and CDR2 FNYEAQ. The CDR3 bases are TGTGCCAGCAGCTTAATGGGGGGACTAACGAACACCGGGGAGCTGTTTTTT. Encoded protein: CASSLMGGLTNTGELFF.

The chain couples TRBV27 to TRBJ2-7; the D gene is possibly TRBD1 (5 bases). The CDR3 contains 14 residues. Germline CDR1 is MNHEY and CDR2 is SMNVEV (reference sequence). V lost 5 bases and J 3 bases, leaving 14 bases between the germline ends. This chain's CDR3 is CASSATDSNYEQYF. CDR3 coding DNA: TGTGCCAGCAGTGCCACCGACAGTAACTACGAGCAGTACTTC.

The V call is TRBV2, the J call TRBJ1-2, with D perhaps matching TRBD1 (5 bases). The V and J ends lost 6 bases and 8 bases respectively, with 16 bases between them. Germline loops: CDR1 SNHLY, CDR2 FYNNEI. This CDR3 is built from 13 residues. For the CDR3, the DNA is TGTGCCAGCAGGACGGGGGAAGGGAGCGGCTACACCTTC. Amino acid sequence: CASRTGEGSGYTF.

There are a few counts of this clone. The CDR3 coding sequence is TGTGCCAGCAGCTTAGGTCCGGGAACGGAGGGTCGCGAGCAGTACTTC. Protein product: CASSLGPGTEGREQYF. The J gene is TRBJ2-7, the V gene TRBV11-2; D perhaps matches TRBD2 (6 bases). From germline, CDR1 is SGHAT and CDR2 FQNNGV. CDR3 length equals 16 residues. V shed 1 base and J shed 6 bases, with 19 bases lying between them.

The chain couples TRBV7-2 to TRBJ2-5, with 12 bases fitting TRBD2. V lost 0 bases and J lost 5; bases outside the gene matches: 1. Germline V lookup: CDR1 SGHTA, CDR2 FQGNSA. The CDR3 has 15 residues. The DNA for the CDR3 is TGTGCCAGCAGCTTAGCCGGACTAGCGGGGGAGACCCAGTACTTC. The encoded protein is CASSLAGLAGETQYF.

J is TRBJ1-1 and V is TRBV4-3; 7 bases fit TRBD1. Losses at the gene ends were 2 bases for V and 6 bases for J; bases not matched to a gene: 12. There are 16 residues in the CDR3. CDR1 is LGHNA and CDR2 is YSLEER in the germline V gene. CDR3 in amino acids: CASSQHSSGTDPEAFF. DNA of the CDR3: TGCGCCAGCAGCCAACACTCTTCCGGGACAGACCCTGAAGCTTTCTTT.

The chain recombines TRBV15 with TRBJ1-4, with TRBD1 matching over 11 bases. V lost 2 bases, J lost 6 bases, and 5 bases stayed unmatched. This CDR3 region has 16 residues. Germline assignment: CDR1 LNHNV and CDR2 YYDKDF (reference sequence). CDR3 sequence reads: CATSRYRDRGYEKLFF. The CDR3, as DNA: TGTGCCACCAGCAGATATAGGGACAGGGGGTATGAAAAACTGTTTTTT.